This section outlines one T cell receptor beta chain sequence together with its context. These data belong to a study of blood T cell repertoires in COVID-19. About the study: The United States, Italy and Spain supplied acute and convalescent COVID-19 samples. T cells, B-cell-depleted T cells, or PBMCs provided the cDNA or gDNA that served as material.

The CDR3 length is 14 residues. CDR1 and CDR2 from the germline V gene are MNHEY and SVGEGT. J was trimmed by 7 bases and V by 5 bases; bases with no gene match: 9. Authors' methods: Estimation of nucleated cell counts was performed using reference gene primer amplification. The table came from immunoSEQ multiplex PCR; TCRdb's copy has only in-frame clones and leaves some out. V and J calls plus clone size are reproduced from that table; the DNA served to infer D and trimming. The sample holds about 19,000 clones; just under 90% are singletons and the top ten take 11%. Input material: peripheral blood. The rearrangement uses TRBV6-2 or TRBV6-3 and TRBJ1-1, with 8 bases identical to TRBD1. The origin of this receptor is a human donor in a cohort sampled during active COVID-19. DNA of the CDR3: TGTGCCAGCAGTGCTCGGACAGGGAGAAATGAAGCTTTCTTT. Its translation: CASSARTGRNEAFF.